The present T cell receptor (beta chain) was sequenced within a study of cytomegalovirus exposure and HLA in healthy donors. To note about this clone: Its target is unknown.

A multiplex PCR was run with 60 Vbeta primers and 13 Jbeta primers. Assay: immunoSEQ multiplex PCR; the TCRdb copy retains only in-frame clones and omits some. Its table lists some 75,000 clones. This CDR3 has 10 amino acids. Germline CDR1 reads DFQATT; CDR2 reads SNEGSKA (reference sequence). Study results and limitations: The analysis excluded some indistinguishable V segments, including TRBV6-2 and TRBV6-3. Confirmation was obtained in vitro that a few CMV-associated chains are specific for CMV antigens. An ancestry cluster, one associated with Asian ancestry, reportedly showed fewer N-insertions than the approximately 670-donor mean in a later analysis. Later analysis associated a missense DCLRE1C variant with TCR beta V- and J-gene trimming.

The TCR comes from a boy between 10 and 17 years old in good health and CMV-seronegative. The sequenced sample consisted of PBMCs. The gene calls are TRBV20-1 and TRBJ2-5, with D unclear. Judging by the DNA end, TRBJ2-7 fits better; the J call may be wrong. CDR3 amino acids: CSARDYEQYF. The CDR3 DNA is TGCAGTGCTAGAGATTACGAGCAGTACTTC.